This T cell receptor (beta chain) derives from a study of cytomegalovirus exposure and HLA in healthy donors. Broader study findings: The tendency of first-cohort TCR clusters to co-occur in the roughly 130 validation repertoires was the finding of a later analysis.

On this clone itself: Its cognate antigen is unknown.

Trimming pared 2 bases from V and 0 bases from J, leaving 8 bases between. This CDR3 is built from 15 residues. Germline-derived CDR1 and CDR2 are LGHNT and FRNRAP. Here immunoSEQ multiplex PCR was the method, and the copy in TCRdb shows in-frame clones only, minus some. The repertoire holds around 190,000 clones, with 85% as singletons. The chain joins TRBV12-5 to TRBJ2-1; TRBD1 might be the D (6 bases). This sequence was found in a man in his late teens or twenties in good health and CMV-seropositive. The source material was PBMCs. The CDR3 spells CASGLSGASYNEQFF. The CDR3 coding sequence is TGTGCTAGTGGTTTGTCAGGGGCCTCCTACAATGAGCAGTTCTTC.